This entry features one T cell receptor beta chain sequence. What it binds is not known. Germline lookup yields CDR1 SQVTM and CDR2 ANQGSEA. The CDR3 is 14 amino acids. Trimming removed 6 bases from V and 5 bases from J; junction bases left unmatched: 8. This sample is drawn from a study of T cell responses to AZD1222 COVID-19 vaccine. Clones were read by immunoSEQ multiplex PCR, and TCRdb kept only the in-frame ones, dropping some. The repertoire consists of more than 90,000 clones, with approximately 84% occurring once and the leading ten covering approximately 16%. Points from the study as a whole: Just a handful of AZD1222 recipients were seropositive at baseline. Across spike, vaccine-associated CD4 TCRs were found, dominant at 160-218 and 743-854. Two AZD1222 doses significantly raised spike-specific TCR breadth and depth over controls.

The genes are TRBV29-1 and TRBJ2-5; 11 nucleotides align to TRBD1. The clonotype was recovered from an adult in good health. The sample was peripheral blood, taken on day 0 of AZD1222 vaccination. The CDR3 sequence: CSVRTGGSSETQYF. For the CDR3, the DNA is TGCAGCGTCCGGACAGGGGGCTCTTCGGAGACCCAGTACTTC. Based on the CDR3 plus reference TRBV29-1 and TRBJ2-5, the full variable domain is SAVISQKPSRDICQRGTSLTIQCQVDSQVTMMFWYRQQPGQSLTLIATANQGSEATYESGFVIDKFPISRPNLTFSTLTVSNMSPEDSSIYLCSVRTGGSSETQYFGPGTRLLVL.